These 10 T cell receptor beta chains were sequenced from one sample in a study of T cells in localized non-small cell lung cancer (dated by TCRdb to the early 2020s). The library was prepared using the immunoSEQ multiplex PCR assay. The clones in this table, taken by TCRdb from immuneACCESS, are in-frame only. Not every clone is retained; where verified, under half of the shortfall comes from an unresolved V gene, and the cause of the rest is unknown. This sample has more than 30,000 clones in its table, and 85% to 90% of those were observed once. Of the sample, approximately 3.8% falls within the top ten clones. The material sequenced was peripheral blood, taken before any cancer treatment. Source of these receptors: a male donor older than 55 with stage III lung adenocarcinoma.

The chain combines TRBV18 with TRBJ1-3, with D possibly being TRBD1 (5 bases). The germline V gene encodes CDR1 KGHSH and CDR2 LQKENI. The CDR3 spans 14 residues. Trimming removed 4 bases from V and 2 bases from J, with 9 bases in between. CDR3 loop: CASSLQGPGNTIYF. CDR3 nucleotide sequence: TGTGCCAGCTCACTCCAGGGCCCTGGAAACACCATATATTTT.

The table lists this clone with a count of one. The chain joins TRBV10-3 to TRBJ1-1, with 8 bases identical to TRBD1. J gave up 7 bases and V 5 bases, and 9 bases lay outside the gene matches. Germline V gene data show CDR1 as ENHRY and CDR2 as SYGVKD. This CDR3 comprises 14 residues. CDR3 protein: CAISNQGAASEAFF. The CDR3 bases are TGTGCCATCAGTAACCAGGGGGCGGCTAGTGAAGCTTTCTTT.

The J gene is TRBJ2-5, the V gene TRBV11-2; D remains unclear. Per germline, CDR1 SGHAT and CDR2 FQNNGV. CDR3 length: 13 amino acids. V was pared by 2 bases and J by 4 bases, with 8 bases between. As DNA, the CDR3 is TGTGCCAGCAGCTTATCGATCAGAGAGACCCAGTACTTC. Residues: CASSLSIRETQYF.

The V gene is TRBV18, the J gene TRBJ2-1; D ambiguous. Trimming took off 3 bases at V and 5 bases at J, with 11 bases between the two ends. The V gene's germline CDR1 is KGHSH and CDR2 LQKENI. The CDR3 contains 14 residues. As DNA, the CDR3 is TGTGCCAGCTCACCGGTGGTCTTAGACAATGAGCAGTTCTTC. It yields the protein CASSPVVLDNEQFF.

For the CDR3, the DNA is TGTGCCAGCAGAAATAGCGGGAACACCGGGGAGCTGTTTTTT. Protein product: CASRNSGNTGELFF. The chain carries TRBV7-6 and TRBJ2-2, with D maybe TRBD2 (6 bases). Germline V gives CDR1 SGHVS, CDR2 FNYEAQ. The CDR3 loop spans 14 amino acids. The ends were cut back, 6 bases at V and 1 base at J, with 9 bases in the middle.

The chain employs TRBV6-6 and TRBJ2-2; the D gene is possibly TRBD2 (7 bases). The V end was cut by 7 bases, the J end by 6 bases, with 21 bases between. CDR1 and CDR2 (germline): MNHNY, SVGAGI (reference sequence). There are 16 residues in the CDR3. The CDR3 is CASTFRGAGDAGELFF. For the CDR3, the DNA is TGTGCCAGCACCTTTCGGGGGGCAGGGGACGCCGGGGAGCTGTTTTTT.

This clone was counted a few times. The chain carries TRBV6-5 and TRBJ1-2; a possible D gene is TRBD1 (5 bases). The CDR3 sequence is 13 residues long. CDR1 and CDR2 (germline): MNHEY, SVGAGI. Trimming took 8 bases from V and 0 from J, leaving 10 bases between them. DNA for the CDR3: TGTGCCAGCGTAGACAGAGCTAACTATGGCTACACCTTC. Translation: CASVDRANYGYTF.

The chain recombines TRBV29-1 with TRBJ2-2; TRBD1 aligns across 7 bases. J gave up 6 bases and V 0 bases, and 10 bases lay outside the gene matches. The germline V gene has CDR1 SQVTM and CDR2 ANQGSEA. This CDR3 region has 16 residues. For the CDR3, the DNA is TGCAGCGTTGAAGACCTGACAGGGCCCTCGGCCGGGGAGCTGTTTTTT. Protein product: CSVEDLTGPSAGELFF.

This clone has just a few counts. The rearrangement joins TRBV7-9 to TRBJ1-2, with D tentatively TRBD1 (5 bases). V shed 9 bases and J shed 8 bases, with 22 bases lying between them. The CDR3 contains 14 residues. Germline V CDR1 and CDR2: SEHNR, FQNEAQ (reference sequence). The CDR3 bases are TGTGCCAGTTCGACAGTAGGCCGGAAGAGAGGCTACACCTTC. The encoded protein is CASSTVGRKRGYTF.

This clone was observed a handful of times. The rearrangement uses TRBV6-5 and TRBJ1-5; D perhaps matches TRBD1 (5 bases). The CDR3 covers 15 residues. V lost 0 bases and J 3 bases, leaving 9 bases between the germline ends. CDR1 and CDR2 from the germline V gene are MNHEY and SVGAGI. CDR3 DNA: TGTGCCAGCAGTTACTCCTACAGGCACAATCAGCCCCAGCATTTT. This translates into CASSYSYRHNQPQHF.